The 22 T cell receptor beta chains below all came from one sample that was sequenced in a study of T cells in Graves' hyperthyroidism and ophthalmopathy. There were TCR beta CDR3 regions amplified from RNA transcripts. Initially, a first-round RT-PCR of the TCR CDR3 employed the HTBI primer set. MiXCR was run by TCRdb on the multiplex PCR reads, yielding one entry per CDR3 protein. The table lists more than 250,000 distinct CDR3 sequences, over 12% of them singletons. The sample consisted of blood. Source of these receptors: a woman in her forties or fifties with Graves' hyperthyroidism that later progressed to Graves' ophthalmopathy.

This clonotype was recorded at least ten times. The CDR3 DNA reads as TGTGCCAGCAGTTTACGTTCTAGAGGTGTCTACGAGCAGTACTTC. Translating gives CASSLRSRGVYEQYF. The chain uses TRBV28 and TRBJ2-7; D not certain. CDR3 length equals 15 residues. The germline V gene has CDR1 MDHEN and CDR2 SYDVKM. Trimming stripped 2 bases from V and 3 bases from J, with 14 bases between.

The chain couples TRBV20-1 to TRBJ2-3; 7 nucleotides match TRBD2. The CDR3 length is 17 residues. Germline V gene data show CDR1 as DFQATT and CDR2 as SNEGSKA (reference sequence). Trimming cost V 6 bases and J 6 bases; bases outside gene matches: 21. The CDR3 reads CSAIPGLAGVHLDTQYF. CDR3 in DNA: TGCAGTGCAATCCCGGGACTTGCGGGAGTGCATCTGGATACGCAGTATTTT.

In the case of this clonotype: Since a much larger clone is just one base distant, this may be a read error. This chain uses TRBV20-1 with TRBJ2-1; the D is unclear. There are 14 residues in the CDR3. The germline gives CDR1 DFQATT, CDR2 SNEGSKA (reference sequence). CDR3 nucleotides: TGCAGTGCTAGAGAGGGCCTCATCTACGATGAGCAGTTCTTC. It encodes CSAREGLIYDEQFF.

This clonotype showed up many times. V is TRBV6-6 and J is TRBJ1-1; possibly TRBD1 for D (6 bases). The CDR3 runs 15 residues. The germline CDR1 and CDR2 sequences are MNHNY and SVGAGI (reference sequence). Trimming took 0 bases from V and 10 from J, leaving 18 bases between them. This chain's CDR3 is CASSYSDVSDSRAFF. DNA of the CDR3: TGTGCCAGCAGTTACTCGGATGTGTCGGACAGCAGAGCTTTCTTT.

The count of this clonotype is one. This sequence joins TRBV7-3 and TRBJ2-1; 9 bases line up with TRBD1. J gave up 7 bases and V 1 base, and 2 bases lay outside the gene matches. The V gene's germline CDR1 is SGHTA and CDR2 FQGTGA. The CDR3 is 14 residues long. The CDR3 here is CASSLRQGVNEQFF. The CDR3 coding sequence is TGTGCCAGCAGCTTAAGACAGGGGGTAAATGAGCAGTTCTTC.

This clonotype was observed a handful of times. This chain links TRBV6-1 with TRBJ1-1, with 7 bases aligning to TRBD1. In germline, CDR1 is MNHNS, CDR2 SASEGT. This CDR3 is 13 amino acids long. V was pared by 10 bases and J by 5 bases, with 10 bases of the junction left unmatched. The CDR3 nucleotides read TGTGCCACCATAGACAGGGCGGGTACTGAAGCTTTCTTT. It translates to CATIDRAGTEAFF.

This clonotype was found many times. The chain's CDR3 is CASSPSQRNTGELFF. In DNA, the CDR3 is TGTGCCAGCTCACCATCCCAGCGGAACACCGGGGAGCTGTTTTTT. The rearrangement uses TRBV18 and TRBJ2-2; D unresolved. CDR3 length: 15 residues. Germline V gene lookup returns CDR1 KGHSH and CDR2 LQKENI. V lost 2 bases to trimming and J lost 1 base, with 8 bases between them.

The rearrangement joins TRBV3-1 to TRBJ2-1; 10 positions agree with TRBD2. CDR1 is LGHDT and CDR2 is YNNKEL in the germline V gene (reference sequence). This CDR3 contains 15 residues. The V gene end was trimmed by 6 bases and the J gene end by 7 bases; junction bases not matched to a gene: 9. The CDR3, as DNA: TGTGCCAGCAGGATGAGCGGGAGGGCAGATAATGAGCAGTTCTTC. It yields the protein CASRMSGRADNEQFF.

This clonotype was detected ten times or more. The chain carries TRBV2 and TRBJ1-1; D is perhaps TRBD1 (5 bases). This CDR3 has 14 amino acids. V was cut by 4 bases and J by 1 base, with 10 bases left in between. The germline V gene has CDR1 SNHLY and CDR2 FYNNEI. The CDR3 DNA reads as TGTGCCAGCAGTGGGGGGGGAGGGAACACTGAAGCTTTCTTT. Translated: CASSGGGGNTEAFF. Looking up the rest from reference TRBV2 and TRBJ1-1 gives the full variable domain: EPEVTQTPSHQVTQMGQEVILRCVPISNHLYFYWYRQILGQKVEFLVSFYNNEISEKSEIFDDQFSVERPDGSNFTLKIRSTKLEDSAMYFCASSGGGGNTEAFFGQGTRLTVV.

This clonotype was seen repeatedly, ten times or more. The J gene is TRBJ1-1, the V gene TRBV24-1, with TRBD1 identical over 9 bases. The CDR3 consists of 15 residues. With 3 bases clipped from V and 4 bases from J, the junction kept 5 bases outside the gene matches. Germline values: CDR1 KGHDR, CDR2 SFDVKD. CDR3 sequence: CATSDGYRGRTEAFF. CDR3 nucleotide sequence: TGTGCCACCAGTGATGGTTACAGGGGGCGCACTGAAGCTTTCTTT.

The V call is TRBV3-1, the J call TRBJ2-1, with TRBD2 matching over 11 bases. CDR1 is LGHDT and CDR2 is YNNKEL in the germline V gene (reference sequence). V trimming: 4 bases; J trimming: 4 bases; junction bases outside the gene matches: 6. The CDR3 spans 16 residues. The CDR3 sequence is CASSPWTSGHYNEQFF. The CDR3, as DNA: TGTGCCAGCAGCCCCTGGACTAGCGGGCATTACAATGAGCAGTTCTTC.

The CDR3 region is CASSLSISSYEQYF. Written as DNA, the CDR3 is TGCGCCAGCAGCTTGAGTATCAGCTCCTACGAGCAGTACTTC. The chain has TRBV5-1 and TRBJ2-7; the D is unclear. CDR1 is SGHRS, CDR2 YFSETQ, per germline. Trimming removed 1 base at V and 0 bases at J, with 8 bases between. The CDR3 is 14 residues long.

This clonotype showed up just a few times. V is TRBV20-1 and J is TRBJ2-7; 8 positions agree with TRBD1. The CDR3 extends over 14 amino acids. Germline CDR1 is DFQATT and CDR2 is SNEGSKA (reference sequence). After removal of 7 bases from V and 0 bases from J, the junction contained 8 bases not matched to a gene. CDR3 DNA sequence: TGCAGTGGCTTCCGGGACAGGCACTCCTACGAGCAGTACTTC. The encoded protein is CSGFRDRHSYEQYF.

CDR3 nucleotides: TGCGCCAGCAGCCACCCCTCCGGGACTAGCGGTTCCGAGCAGTACTTC. Translating it yields CASSHPSGTSGSEQYF. The gene calls are TRBV4-1 and TRBJ2-7; the match to TRBD2 covers 11 bases. This CDR3 spans 16 amino acids. V lost 3 bases, J lost 6 bases, and 10 bases stayed unmatched. Germline assignment: CDR1 MGHRA and CDR2 YSYEKL.

At least ten counts were recorded for this clonotype. J is TRBJ1-1 and V is TRBV2; tentatively, D is TRBD1 (5 bases). Germline CDR1 SNHLY, CDR2 FYNNEI. CDR3 length equals 13 residues. V was trimmed by 8 bases and J by 10 bases, leaving 20 bases between them. The CDR3 loop reads CASQVGPKLPAFF. The CDR3 DNA is TGTGCCAGCCAGGTGGGGCCAAAACTGCCAGCTTTCTTT.

The chain joins TRBV6-1 to TRBJ2-1; TRBD2 agrees at 13 bases. Germline values: CDR1 MNHNS, CDR2 SASEGT. Trimming at V came to 3 bases and at J to 9 bases, leaving 11 bases not matched to a gene. The CDR3 consists of 17 residues. Here the CDR3 DNA reads TGTGCCAGCAGTGACTCCAGACTAGCGGGAGGAGTAAGTGAGCAGTTCTTC. Translated: CASSDSRLAGGVSEQFF.

The chain links TRBV6-5 to TRBJ2-1; D tentatively fits TRBD1 or TRBD2 (5 bases each). CDR3 length: 14 residues. V gave up 6 bases and J gave up 4 bases, with 13 bases separating them. Germline CDR1 is MNHEY and CDR2 is SVGAGI. CDR3 residues: CASRPGSGYNEQFF. DNA of the CDR3: TGTGCCAGCAGACCAGGGAGTGGGTACAATGAGCAGTTCTTC.

Ten or more counts support this clonotype. The V and J genes are TRBV20-1 and TRBJ1-4, with 7 bases aligning to TRBD1. The ends lost 6 bases at V and 0 bases at J; junction bases unmatched: 10. CDR3 length: 16 amino acids. CDR1 DFQATT and CDR2 SNEGSKA come from the germline V gene (reference sequence). In nucleotides, the CDR3 is TGCAGTGCAAACACGGGACAGCCTGCAACTAATGAAAAACTGTTTTTT. This gives the protein CSANTGQPATNEKLFF.

There are many counts of this clonotype. The rearrangement joins TRBV3-1 to TRBJ2-1; 9 bases align to TRBD2. CDR3 length equals 15 residues. Trimming took 1 base from V and 9 from J; bases not matched to a gene: 7. The germline V gene encodes CDR1 LGHDT and CDR2 YNNKEL (reference sequence). The CDR3, as DNA: TGTGCCAGCAGCCAAGTAGGGACTAGCAGGGTTGAGCAGTTCTTC. Its protein product is CASSQVGTSRVEQFF.

This clonotype was recorded many times. The CDR3 loop reads CSARVGVYNEQFF. The CDR3 DNA reads TGCAGTGCTAGAGTCGGGGTTTACAATGAGCAGTTCTTC. This chain uses TRBV20-1 with TRBJ2-1; a weak D match, TRBD2 (5 bases). The CDR3 runs to 13 residues. The germline V gene has CDR1 DFQATT and CDR2 SNEGSKA (reference sequence). V lost 1 base and J 4 bases, leaving 8 bases between the germline ends.

This clonotype was seen a handful of times. The chain couples TRBV6-6 to TRBJ1-4; TRBD1 might be the D (5 bases). The V end was cut by 1 base, the J end by 8 bases, with 14 bases between. This CDR3 region has 15 residues. Germline V lookup: CDR1 MNHNY, CDR2 SVGAGI (reference sequence). The CDR3 coding sequence is TGTGCCAGCAGTTACTACCGCCAGGGAGGCGAAAAACTGTTTTTT. This gives the protein CASSYYRQGGEKLFF.

This clonotype was recorded many times. The rearrangement joins TRBV3-1 to TRBJ2-1, with 10 bases matching TRBD2. J lost 11 bases, V lost 1 base, and 5 bases had no gene match. CDR1 and CDR2 from the germline V gene are LGHDT and YNNKEL (reference sequence). This CDR3 comprises 14 residues. The CDR3 region is CASSQGGLAAQQFF. The CDR3, as DNA: TGTGCCAGCAGCCAAGGAGGACTAGCGGCTCAGCAGTTCTTC.